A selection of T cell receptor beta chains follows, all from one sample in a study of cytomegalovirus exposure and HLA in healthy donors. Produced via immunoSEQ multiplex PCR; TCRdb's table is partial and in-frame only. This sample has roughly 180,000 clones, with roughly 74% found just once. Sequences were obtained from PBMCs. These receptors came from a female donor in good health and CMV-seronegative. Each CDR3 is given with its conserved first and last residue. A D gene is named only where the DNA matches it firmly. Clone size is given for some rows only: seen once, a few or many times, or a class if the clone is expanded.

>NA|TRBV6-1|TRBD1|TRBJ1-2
TGTGCCAGCAGTGCCGGGACAGGGGGCCAGATTTATGGCTACACCTTC
CASSAGTGGQIYGYTF
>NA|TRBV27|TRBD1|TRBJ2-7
TGTGCCAGCAGTTCCCGGGACAGGGGGATCTACGAGCAGTACTTC
CASSSRDRGIYEQYF
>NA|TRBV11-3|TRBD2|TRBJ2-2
TGTGCCATCGTAGCGGGGGACACCGGGGAGCTGTTTTTT
CAIVAGDTGELFF
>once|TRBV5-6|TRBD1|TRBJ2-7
TGTGCCAGCAGCTTGATCGGACAGGTTTCCTACGAGCAGTACTTC
CASSLIGQVSYEQYF
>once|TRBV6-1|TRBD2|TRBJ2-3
TGTGCCAGCAGTGACCGCCGACTAGCGGGGGGAAGCACAGATACGCAGTATTTT
CASSDRRLAGGSTDTQYF
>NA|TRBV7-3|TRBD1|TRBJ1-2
TGTGCCAGCAGCGAACAGGGGGCTCGAGGCTACACCTTC
CASSEQGARGYTF
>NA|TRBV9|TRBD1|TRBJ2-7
TGTGCCAGCAGCCCTTACCAGGGGGCCGGGGAGCAGTACTTC
CASSPYQGAGEQYF
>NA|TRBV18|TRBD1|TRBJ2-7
TGTGCCAGCTCACGGGACAGATCCTACGGGCAGTACTTC
CASSRDRSYGQYF
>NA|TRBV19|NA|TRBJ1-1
TGTGCCAGTAGTATAGTGCGACACCAGAACACTGAAGCTTTCTTT
CASSIVRHQNTEAFF
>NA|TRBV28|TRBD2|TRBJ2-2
TGTGCCAGCAGTTTAGCGGGAGGGAGGACCGGGGAGCTGTTTTTT
CASSLAGGRTGELFF
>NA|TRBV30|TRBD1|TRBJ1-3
TGTGCCTGGACCCGGGACAGGGTGTCCGGAATCTCTGGAAACACCATATATTTT
CAWTRDRVSGISGNTIYF
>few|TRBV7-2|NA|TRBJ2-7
TGTGCCAGCAGCTTAACTAGCAAGTCCTACGAGCAGTACTTC
CASSLTSKSYEQYF
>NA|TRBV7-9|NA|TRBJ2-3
TGTGCCAGCAGCTTAACAACCAGACACACAGATACGCAGTATTTT
CASSLTTRHTDTQYF
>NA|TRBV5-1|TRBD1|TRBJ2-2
TGCGCCAGCAGCTCCCTCTACAGGGGGCATGACACCGGGGAGCTGTTTTTT
CASSSLYRGHDTGELFF
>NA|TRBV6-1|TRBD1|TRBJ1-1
TGTGCCAGCAGTATACAGGGGGCTTTTACTGAAGCTTTCTTT
CASSIQGAFTEAFF
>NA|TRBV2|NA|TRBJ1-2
TGTGCCAGCAGTGTAAAACAGCACTATGGCTACACCTTC
CASSVKQHYGYTF
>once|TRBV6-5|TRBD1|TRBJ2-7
TGTGCCAGCAGTTCCCCCCGACAGGGGGGCTACGAGCAGTACTTC
CASSSPRQGGYEQYF
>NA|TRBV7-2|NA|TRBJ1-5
TGTGCCAGCAGCTTAGTCGTTAATAGCAATCAGCCCCAGCATTTT
CASSLVVNSNQPQHF
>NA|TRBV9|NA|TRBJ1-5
TGTGCCAGCAGCGTGGCAGGGGAGAATCAGCCCCAGCATTTT
CASSVAGENQPQHF
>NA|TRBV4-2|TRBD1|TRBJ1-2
TGTGCCAGCTTACTGGACAGGGACGGCGGCTACACCTTC
CASLLDRDGGYTF
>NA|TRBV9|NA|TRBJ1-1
TGTGCCAGCAGCGTAGTAGGGGCGAACACTGAAGCTTTCTTT
CASSVVGANTEAFF
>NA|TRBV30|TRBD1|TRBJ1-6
TGTGCCGCCGCCCGGGACAGGACTTCACCCCTCCACTTT
CAAARDRTSPLHF
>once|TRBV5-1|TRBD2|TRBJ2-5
TGCGCCAGCAGCTTGGAGGGGCGGGGGGTTGAGACCCAGTACTTC
CASSLEGRGVETQYF
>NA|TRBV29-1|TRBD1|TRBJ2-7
TGCAGCGTTGAAGGATGGCCGGGACAGGGGGTCGACGAGCAGTACTTC
CSVEGWPGQGVDEQYF
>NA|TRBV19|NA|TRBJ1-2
TGTGCCAGTAGTAAAGGACAGAGGATTTATGGCTACACCTTC
CASSKGQRIYGYTF
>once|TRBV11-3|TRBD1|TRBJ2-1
TGTGCCAGCAGCAGACAGGGCAATGAGCAGTTCTTC
CASSRQGNEQFF
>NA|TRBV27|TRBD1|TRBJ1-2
TGTGCCAGCAGTACCGGACAGGGGGATAGCTATGGCTACACCTTC
CASSTGQGDSYGYTF
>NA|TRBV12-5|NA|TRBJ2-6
TGTGCTAGCCTCACGGTCCGTAGCTCTGGGGCCAACGTCCTGACTTTC
CASLTVRSSGANVLTF
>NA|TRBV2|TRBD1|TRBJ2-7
TGTGCCAGCAGGGACAGGGGGTACGAGCAGTACTTC
CASRDRGYEQYF
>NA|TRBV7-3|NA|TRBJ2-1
TGTGCCAGCAGCTTACTAGCCAATGAGCAGTTCTTC
CASSLLANEQFF
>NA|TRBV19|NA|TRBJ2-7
TGTGCCAGTAGTATAGATGGGGGAGGCTACGAGCAGTACTTC
CASSIDGGGYEQYF
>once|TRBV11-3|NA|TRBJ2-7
TGTGCCAGCAGCTTAGGGCCTGCAGGGATACCCTACGAGCAGTACTTC
CASSLGPAGIPYEQYF
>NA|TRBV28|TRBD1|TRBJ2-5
TGTGCCAGCAGTTTGAACGTCGGGACAGGGGACGAGACCCAGTACTTC
CASSLNVGTGDETQYF
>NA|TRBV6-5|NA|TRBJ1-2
TGTGCCAGCAGTTACCGAGTGTCCTATGGCTACACCTTC
CASSYRVSYGYTF
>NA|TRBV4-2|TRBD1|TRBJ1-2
TGTGCCAGCAGCCAAGAAAATGCGATGGGACAGCACTATGGCTACACCTTC
CASSQENAMGQHYGYTF
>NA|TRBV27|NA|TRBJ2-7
TGTGCCAGCAGTACAGGGAAATGGGGCGAGCAGTACTTC
CASSTGKWGEQYF
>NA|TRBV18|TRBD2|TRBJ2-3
TGTGCCAGCTCACCGAATCCCGGGACTAGTAAACCAGATACGCAGTATTTT
CASSPNPGTSKPDTQYF
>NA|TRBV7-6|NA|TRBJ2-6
TGTGCCAGCAGCTTACGATACGGAGGGGGCCTCTCTGGGGCCAACGTCCTGACTTTC
CASSLRYGGGLSGANVLTF
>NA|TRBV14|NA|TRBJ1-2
TGTGCCAGCAGCCAAGGGGCCGGAAAAAGGCATGGCTACACCTTC
CASSQGAGKRHGYTF
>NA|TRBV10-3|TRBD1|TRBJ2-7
TGTGCCACCGCGGGACAGGGATCGGGAGAGCAGTACTTC
CATAGQGSGEQYF
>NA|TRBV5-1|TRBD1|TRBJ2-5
TGCGCCAGCAGCTCGGGACAGGTCGGGGAGACCCAGTACTTC
CASSSGQVGETQYF
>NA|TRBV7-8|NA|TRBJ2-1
TGTGCCAGCAGCTTTGGCGGCGAGGAGCAGTTCTTC
CASSFGGEEQFF
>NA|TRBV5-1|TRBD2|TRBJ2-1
TGCGCCAGCAGGCGGGAGCTGAGCTACAATGAGCAGTTCTTC
CASRRELSYNEQFF
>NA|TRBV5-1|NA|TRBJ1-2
TGCGCCAGCAGCTTGGGCAGTCAAAACTATGGCTACACCTTC
CASSLGSQNYGYTF
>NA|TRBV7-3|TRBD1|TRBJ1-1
TGTGCCAGCAGCCCCACCCAGGGGGCCACTGAAGCTTTCTTT
CASSPTQGATEAFF
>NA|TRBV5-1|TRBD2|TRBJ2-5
TGCGCCAGCACCCGGAAAGCGGGGGAAGAAGAGACCCAGTACTTC
CASTRKAGEEETQYF
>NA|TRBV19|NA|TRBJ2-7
TGTGCCAGTAGTGATACTAGTATCGAGCAGTACTTC
CASSDTSIEQYF
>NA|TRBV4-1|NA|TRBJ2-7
TGCGCCAGCAGCCAAGTCCAGTTTGGCGAGCAGTACTTC
CASSQVQFGEQYF
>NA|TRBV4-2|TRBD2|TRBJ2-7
TGTGCCAGCAGCCAAGAGGTGACTAGCACAGCCTACGAGCAGTACTTC
CASSQEVTSTAYEQYF
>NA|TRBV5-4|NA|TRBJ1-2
TGTGCCAGCATGCTGGGAGGTGGTGTCGGGGTAGGCTACACCTTC
CASMLGGGVGVGYTF
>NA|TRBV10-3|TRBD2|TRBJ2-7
TGTGCCATCTTGGCTAGCGGTAAGATAGGCGAGCAGTACTTC
CAILASGKIGEQYF
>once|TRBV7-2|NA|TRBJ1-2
TGTGCCAGCAGCACCCCCGACAGTTACTATGGCTACACCTTC
CASSTPDSYYGYTF
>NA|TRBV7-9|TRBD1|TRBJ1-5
TGTGCCAGCAGCTCTGGGACAGGGTACCAGCCCCAGCATTTT
CASSSGTGYQPQHF
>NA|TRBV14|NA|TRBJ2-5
TGTGCCAGCAGCCAAGTCATCCAAGAGACCCAGTACTTC
CASSQVIQETQYF
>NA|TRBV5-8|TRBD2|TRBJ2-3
TGTGCCAGCAGCTTCGGGACTAGCGGGCGCACAGATACGCAGTATTTT
CASSFGTSGRTDTQYF